The entry below gives a single T cell receptor (beta chain) sequence along with its context. Its antigen is still unknown. This record comes from a study of T cell repertoires in cytomegalovirus infection. Overall study: HLA-B-restricted CMV epitopes that are well studied were used alongside recently identified HLA-C-restricted ones. Both CMV infection and a matching HLA type were indicated by public TCR beta signatures.

TCRdb redid the calling of the reads with MiXCR, one entry per CDR3 protein. The sample consists of 550,000 to 700,000 distinct CDR3 sequences, roughly 42% of them appearing once. General observations from the study: People with CMV and the relevant HLA were identified by cumulative public TCR beta family frequency.

The CDR3 is 16 residues long. V was shortened by 4 bases and J by 0 bases, with 13 bases between the two germline ends. CDR1 LGHNA and CDR2 YNFKEQ come from the germline V gene. This rearrangement joins TRBV4-2 to TRBJ1-3, with unresolved D. The clonotype was recovered from a human donor in good health (CMV status not recorded). Some clones in this sample may be carry-over from other donors' samples. This specimen was cultured PBMCs, taken from culture after CMV antigen stimulation. In nucleotides, the CDR3 is TGTGCCAGCAGCCTCGGAAGTTCGAGCTCTGGAAACACCATATATTTT. Amino acid sequence: CASSLGSSSSGNTIYF.